The 19 T cell receptor beta chains listed next were all sequenced from one sample in a study of T cells in Graves' hyperthyroidism and ophthalmopathy. Authors of the study amplified TCR beta CDR3 regions from RNA transcripts. Initially, a first-round RT-PCR of the TCR CDR3 employed the HTBI primer set. MiXCR was run by TCRdb on the multiplex PCR reads, yielding one entry per CDR3 protein. The profile shows a few hundred thousand distinct CDR3 sequences, 20% to 25% of them singletons. Sequenced sample: blood. These receptors all come from an older woman with Graves' ophthalmopathy.

In its sample, this clonotype was seen a few times. The chain is built from TRBV11-2 and TRBJ1-5; no clear D. The CDR3 is 13 residues long. V was trimmed by 5 bases and J by 4 bases, leaving 9 bases between them. Germline values: CDR1 SGHAT, CDR2 FQNNGV. The CDR3 region has the DNA TGTGCCAGCAGCCCTACGGATAATCAGCCCCAGCATTTT. Amino acids: CASSPTDNQPQHF.

The chain recombines TRBV5-5 with TRBJ1-1, with D unresolved. The V gene's germline CDR1 is SGHKS and CDR2 YYEKEE (reference sequence). Between the trimmed V and J ends, which lost 0 bases and 3 bases, there was a span of 12 bases. This CDR3 region has 15 residues. CDR3 sequence reads: CASSLGFEVDTEAFF. The CDR3 bases are TGTGCCAGCAGCTTGGGGTTTGAGGTAGACACTGAAGCTTTCTTT. Using reference TRBV5-5 and TRBJ1-1 for the parts outside the CDR3, the full variable domain is DAGVTQSPTHLIKTRGQQVTLRCSPISGHKSVSWYQQVLGQGPQFIFQYYEKEERGRGNFPDRFSARQFPNYSSELNVNALLLGDSALYLCASSLGFEVDTEAFFGQGTRLTVV.

This clonotype was observed at least ten times. This sequence joins TRBV28 and TRBJ1-1; no clear D gene. From germline, CDR1 is MDHEN and CDR2 SYDVKM. Trimming stripped 3 bases from V and 4 bases from J, with 12 bases between. CDR3 length: 14 residues. The CDR3 coding sequence is TGTGCCAGCAGTTTTCCTACCGTGGGCACTGAAGCTTTCTTT. Translation: CASSFPTVGTEAFF.

This clonotype was observed at least ten times. The gene calls are TRBV12-3 or TRBV12-4 and TRBJ2-4; possibly TRBD1 for D (6 bases). Between the trimmed V and J ends, which lost 3 bases and 5 bases, there was a span of 11 bases. The CDR3 sequence is 14 residues long. The CDR3 loop reads CASSLSGVENIQYF. In nucleotides, the CDR3 is TGTGCCAGCAGTTTGTCAGGGGTTGAAAACATTCAGTACTTC.

The J gene is TRBJ2-1, the V gene TRBV5-1, with 10 positions matching TRBD2. Germline assignment: CDR1 SGHRS and CDR2 YFSETQ. The ends lost 0 bases at V and 3 bases at J; junction bases unmatched: 15. This CDR3 is built from 20 residues. For the CDR3, the DNA is TGCGCCAGCAGCTTGGAAGCCAGCGGGAGGGCCGGCGGCATCTACAATGAGCAGTTCTTC. As protein: CASSLEASGRAGGIYNEQFF.

The V and J genes are TRBV6-2 or TRBV6-3 and TRBJ2-1; D is possibly TRBD2 (5 bases). The CDR3 has 15 amino acids. The germline V gene encodes CDR1 MNHEY and CDR2 SVGEGT. The V end lost 0 bases, the J end lost 2 bases, and 8 bases lay between the germline ends. The CDR3 protein is CASSYSRAAYNEQFF. The CDR3 DNA is TGTGCCAGCAGTTACTCGAGGGCGGCCTACAATGAGCAGTTCTTC.

This clonotype was observed a handful of times. V and J are TRBV6-1 and TRBJ1-2; tentative D call: TRBD1 (5 bases). CDR3 size: 16 residues. V was shortened by 6 bases and J by 0 bases, with 17 bases between the two germline ends. CDR1 and CDR2 (germline): MNHNS, SASEGT. Here the CDR3 reads CASRTGTGQPNYGYTF. In DNA form, the CDR3 reads TGTGCCAGCAGAACGGGTACCGGACAACCTAACTATGGCTACACCTTC.

This clonotype came up a few times. The genes are TRBV20-1 and TRBJ2-3; D is possibly TRBD1 (5 bases). The V end lost 6 bases, the J end lost 3 bases, and 13 bases lay between the germline ends. Germline V gene lookup returns CDR1 DFQATT and CDR2 SNEGSKA (reference sequence). The CDR3 is 13 residues long. DNA of the CDR3: TGCAGTGCGGGGCAGGTTGGGACAGATACGCAGTATTTT. This sequence encodes CSAGQVGTDTQYF.

Of note for this clonotype: The junction and the germline gene differ at one end; a read error may be behind it. This chain uses TRBV15 with TRBJ1-2; 7 nucleotides agree with TRBD1. There are 18 residues in the CDR3. In germline, CDR1 is LNHNV, CDR2 YYDKDF (reference sequence). CDR3 DNA: TGTGCCACCAGCAGGGATACATACAGGGGCCCCACAAGCTATAGCTACACCTTC. This sequence encodes CATSRDTYRGPTSYSYTF.

V gene TRBV9 combines with J gene TRBJ2-1; possibly TRBD2 for D (5 bases). The CDR3 is 15 amino acids. Between the trimmed V and J ends, which lost 0 bases and 4 bases, there was a span of 11 bases. Germline V gene data show CDR1 as SGDLS and CDR2 as YYNGEE. In DNA, the CDR3 is TGTGCCAGCAGCGTAGGGGAACGGACTTACAATGAGCAGTTCTTC. This translates into CASSVGERTYNEQFF.

This clonotype was seen more than once but under ten times. V usage is TRBV11-1 and J usage is TRBJ2-7, with 9 bases matching TRBD1. There are 15 residues in the CDR3. With 6 bases clipped from V and 3 bases from J, the junction kept 9 bases outside the gene matches. Looked up from germline, CDR1 is SGHAT and CDR2 is FQDESV (reference sequence). In DNA, the CDR3 is TGTGCCAGCAGGTCCCTGACAGGGGGAATCTACGAGCAGTACTTC. Its protein is CASRSLTGGIYEQYF.

This clonotype has more than one count but fewer than ten. CDR3 loop: CASSLGTSGRRDTQYF. The DNA for the CDR3 is TGTGCCAGCAGCTTAGGGACTAGCGGGAGAAGGGATACGCAGTATTTT. The chain is built from TRBV7-2 and TRBJ2-3, with TRBD2 identical over 13 bases. The CDR3 is 16 amino acids. Germline lookup yields CDR1 SGHTA and CDR2 FQGNSA. V trimming: 1 base; J trimming: 6 bases; junction bases outside the gene matches: 4.

This clonotype was seen a handful of times. The V and J genes are TRBV5-1 and TRBJ2-2; the D gene is possibly TRBD2 (6 bases). Per the germline V gene, CDR1 is SGHRS and CDR2 is YFSETQ. The ends were cut back, 0 bases at V and 5 bases at J, with 14 bases in the middle. The CDR3 loop spans 16 amino acids. CDR3 DNA sequence: TGCGCCAGCAGCTTGGGGACGGGAGTCGTTACCGGGGAGCTGTTTTTT. It is translated as CASSLGTGVVTGELFF. The full variable domain, its missing parts supplied by reference TRBV5-1 and TRBJ2-2, is KAGVTQTPRYLIKTRGQQVTLSCSPISGHRSVSWYQQTPGQGLQFLFEYFSETQRNKGNFPGRFSGRQFSNSRSEMNVSTLELGDSALYLCASSLGTGVVTGELFFGEGSRLTVL.

This clonotype came up a few times. The rearrangement uses TRBV28 and TRBJ1-2; the D gene is possibly TRBD1 (6 bases). This CDR3 has 13 amino acids. Trimming stripped 10 bases from V and 4 bases from J, with 16 bases between. In germline, CDR1 is MDHEN, CDR2 SYDVKM. CDR3 in amino acids: CATREGGIYGYTF. The DNA of the CDR3 is TGTGCCACCCGGGAAGGGGGAATCTATGGCTACACCTTC.

This clonotype has more than one count but fewer than ten. V usage is TRBV14 and J usage is TRBJ2-7; tentative D call: TRBD2 (6 bases). Germline assignment: CDR1 SGHDN and CDR2 FVKESK. V was trimmed by 4 bases and J by 0 bases, leaving 10 bases between them. The CDR3 is 14 amino acids. CDR3: CASSLLRGSYEQYF. In nucleotides, the CDR3 is TGTGCCAGCAGCCTTTTGCGGGGCTCCTACGAGCAGTACTTC.

The CDR3 sequence: CASSLRTSAAGHTGELFF. The CDR3 nucleotides are TGTGCCAGCTCACTCCGTACTTCAGCGGCGGGACACACCGGGGAGCTGTTTTTT. The chain has TRBV18 and TRBJ2-2, with D maybe TRBD2 (6 bases). The germline gives CDR1 KGHSH, CDR2 LQKENI. CDR3 size: 18 residues. The ends were cut back, 4 bases at V and 3 bases at J, with 21 bases in the middle.

The J gene is TRBJ1-6, the V gene TRBV2; no clear D gene. CDR3 length: 15 amino acids. Trimming stripped 8 bases from V and 10 bases from J, with 21 bases between. In germline, CDR1 is SNHLY, CDR2 FYNNEI. The CDR3 sequence: CASQLERSNRSPLHF. Written as DNA, the CDR3 is TGTGCCAGCCAGTTGGAAAGATCCAACCGATCACCCCTCCACTTT.

This clonotype was counted only a few times. The chain couples TRBV25-1 to TRBJ1-6, with a possible D match to TRBD1 (5 bases). V shed 3 bases and J shed 9 bases, with 9 bases lying between them. The CDR3 spans 13 residues. Germline CDR1 MGHDK, CDR2 SYGVNS. In nucleotides, the CDR3 is TGTGCCAGCAGTGATAATGGGGGTTCACCCCTCCACTTT. Its protein product is CASSDNGGSPLHF.

The chain joins TRBV6-5 to TRBJ2-3; either TRBD1 or TRBD2 may supply D (5 bases each). This CDR3 contains 14 residues. CDR1 is MNHEY, CDR2 SVGAGI, per germline. V was cut by 0 bases and J by 7 bases, with 11 bases left in between. CDR3 DNA sequence: TGTGCCAGCAGTTACTCGAGGGGCACGAATACGCAGTATTTT. Translating gives CASSYSRGTNTQYF.